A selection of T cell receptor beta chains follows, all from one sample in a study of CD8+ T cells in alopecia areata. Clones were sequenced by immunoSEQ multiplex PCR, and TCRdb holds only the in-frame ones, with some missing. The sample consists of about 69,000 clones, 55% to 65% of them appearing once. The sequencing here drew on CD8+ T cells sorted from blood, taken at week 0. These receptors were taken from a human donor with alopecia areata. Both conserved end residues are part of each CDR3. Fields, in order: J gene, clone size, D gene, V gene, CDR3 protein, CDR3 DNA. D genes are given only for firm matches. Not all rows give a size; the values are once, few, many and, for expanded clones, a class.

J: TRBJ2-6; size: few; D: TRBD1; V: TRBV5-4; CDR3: CASSLYDRGFSGANVLTF; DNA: TGTGCCAGCAGCTTGTATGACAGGGGGTTCTCTGGGGCCAACGTCCTGACTTTC
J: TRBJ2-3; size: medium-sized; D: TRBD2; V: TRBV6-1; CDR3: CASTTSAPSDTQYF; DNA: TGTGCCAGCACCACTAGCGCCCCTTCAGATACGCAGTATTTT
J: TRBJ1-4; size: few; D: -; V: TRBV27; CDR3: CASSAIGGKLFF; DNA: TGTGCCAGCAGCGCAATAGGAGGGAAACTGTTTTTT
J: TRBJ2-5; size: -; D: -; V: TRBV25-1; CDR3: CASSEYYEPETQYF; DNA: TGTGCCAGCAGTGAATATTACGAGCCGGAGACCCAGTACTTC
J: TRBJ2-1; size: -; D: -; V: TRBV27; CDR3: CASSLWFGFYNEQFF; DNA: TGTGCCAGCAGTTTATGGTTCGGCTTCTACAATGAGCAGTTCTTC
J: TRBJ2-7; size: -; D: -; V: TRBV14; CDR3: CASSPQGLPTYEQYF; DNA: TGTGCCAGCAGCCCACAGGGCTTGCCGACCTACGAGCAGTACTTC
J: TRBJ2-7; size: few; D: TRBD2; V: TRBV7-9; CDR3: CASTGGSSYEQYF; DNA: TGTGCCAGCACCGGCGGGAGCTCCTACGAGCAGTACTTC
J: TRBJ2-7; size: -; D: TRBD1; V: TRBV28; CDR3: CASRVPGQAYEQYF; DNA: TGTGCCAGCAGAGTACCGGGACAGGCCTACGAGCAGTACTTC
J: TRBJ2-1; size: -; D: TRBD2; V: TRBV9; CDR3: CASSVAGRAHNEQFF; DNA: TGTGCCAGCAGCGTAGCCGGGAGGGCCCACAATGAGCAGTTCTTC
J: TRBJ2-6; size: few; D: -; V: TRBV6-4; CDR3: CASSDAGAARSGANVLTF; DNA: TGTGCCAGCAGTGATGCAGGGGCGGCGAGGTCTGGGGCCAACGTCCTGACTTTC
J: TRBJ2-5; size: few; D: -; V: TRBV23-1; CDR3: CASSHHVRDPQETQYF; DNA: TGCGCCAGCAGTCACCACGTCCGGGACCCACAAGAGACCCAGTACTTC
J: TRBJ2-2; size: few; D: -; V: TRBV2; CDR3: CASSERRNPGELFF; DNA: TGTGCCAGCAGTGAACGGCGAAATCCCGGGGAGCTGTTTTTT
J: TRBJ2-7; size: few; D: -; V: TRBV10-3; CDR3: CAMDREQYF; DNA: TGTGCCATGGACCGCGAGCAGTACTTC
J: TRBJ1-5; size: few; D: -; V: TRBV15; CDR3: CATGLQPQHF; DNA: TGTGCCACCGGATTGCAGCCCCAGCATTTT
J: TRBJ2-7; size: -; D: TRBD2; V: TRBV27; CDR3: CASSVLGTSGIYEQYF; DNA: TGTGCCAGCAGTGTCCTCGGGACTAGCGGGATCTACGAGCAGTACTTC
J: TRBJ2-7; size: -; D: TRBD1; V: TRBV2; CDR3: CASSEPGTGLDEQYF; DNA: TGTGCCAGCAGTGAACCCGGGACAGGATTAGACGAGCAGTACTTC
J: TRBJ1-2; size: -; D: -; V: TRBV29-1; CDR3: CSVEGPAGGYTF; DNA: TGCAGCGTTGAAGGCCCGGCCGGAGGCTACACCTTC
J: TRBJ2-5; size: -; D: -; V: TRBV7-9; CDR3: CASSLKGETQYF; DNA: TGTGCCAGCAGCTTAAAGGGGGAGACCCAGTACTTC
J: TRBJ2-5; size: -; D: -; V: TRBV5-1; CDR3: CASSLGTRAGETQYF; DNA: TGCGCCAGCAGCCTGGGGACCAGGGCGGGGGAGACCCAGTACTTC
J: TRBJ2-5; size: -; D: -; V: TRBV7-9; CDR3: CASSFGGLETQYF; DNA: TGTGCCAGCAGCTTCGGGGGCCTAGAGACCCAGTACTTC
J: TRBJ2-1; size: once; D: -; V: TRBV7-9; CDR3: CASSLDSSYYNEQFF; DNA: TGTGCCAGCAGCCTCGACAGCTCTTATTACAATGAGCAGTTCTTC
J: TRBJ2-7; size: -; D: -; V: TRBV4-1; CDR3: CASSHTGEGYEQYF; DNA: TGCGCCAGCAGCCACACAGGGGAGGGCTACGAGCAGTACTTC
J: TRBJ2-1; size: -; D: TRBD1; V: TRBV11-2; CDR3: CASSQVGQGPYNEQFF; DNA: TGTGCCAGCAGCCAAGTGGGACAGGGTCCCTACAATGAGCAGTTCTTC
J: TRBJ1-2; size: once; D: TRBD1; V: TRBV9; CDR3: CASSAETGGIGYTF; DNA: TGTGCCAGCAGCGCCGAGACAGGGGGCATTGGCTACACCTTC
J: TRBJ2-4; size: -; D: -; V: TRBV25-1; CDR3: CASTGDRAKNIQYF; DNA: TGTGCCAGCACGGGGGACAGAGCCAAAAACATTCAGTACTTC
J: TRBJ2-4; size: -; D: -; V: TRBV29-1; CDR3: CSVVGGWAKNIQYF; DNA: TGCAGCGTCGTCGGAGGGTGGGCCAAAAACATTCAGTACTTC
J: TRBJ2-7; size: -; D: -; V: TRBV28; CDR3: CASSLGSYEQYF; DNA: TGTGCCAGCAGTCTGGGCTCCTACGAGCAGTACTTC
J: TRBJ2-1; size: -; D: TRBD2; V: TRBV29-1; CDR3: CSVEGLAGLNSYNEQFF; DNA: TGCAGCGTTGAAGGACTAGCGGGGTTAAACTCCTACAATGAGCAGTTCTTC
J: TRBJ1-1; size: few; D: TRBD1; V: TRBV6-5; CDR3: CASGTGRDSEAFF; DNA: TGTGCCAGCGGGACAGGGAGGGACTCTGAAGCTTTCTTT